This T cell receptor beta chain appears in the sequencing data of a study of CD8 T cells in Susac syndrome. Study background: When blood was drawn, the patients with Susac syndrome were therapy-naive, on corticosteroids, or on intravenous immunoglobulin alone.

V lost 10 bases and J lost 4; bases outside the gene matches: 4. Germline lookup yields CDR1 MGHRA and CDR2 YSYEKL. The CDR3 runs to 13 residues. An amount of RNA that ranged from roughly 0.45 to 1 ug was reverse transcribed with random hexamers. Amplification of TCR beta CDR3 was carried out by immunoSEQ multiplex PCR, which covered 54 Vbeta and 13 Jbeta segments. MiXCR, applied by TCRdb to the immunoSEQ multiplex PCR reads, yields one record per CDR3 protein. The sample shows about 140,000 distinct CDR3 sequences, over 90% of them seen only once. Under recently defined diagnostic criteria, the patients with Susac syndrome qualified as having definite or probable disease.

The TCR comes from a human donor with Susac syndrome. Sequencing was done on a sample of CD4+ T cells from PBMCs. The V gene is TRBV4-1, the J gene TRBJ2-3; 11 bases agree with TRBD2. DNA for the CDR3: TGCGCCACCAGTAGCGGGAGGGCAGATACGCAGTATTTT. Translated: CATSSGRADTQYF.